The clone carrying this TCR beta chain was counted between two and nine times. The antigen is unknown. CDR3 length: 12 amino acids. Per germline, CDR1 DFQATT and CDR2 SNEGSKA (reference sequence). Trimming shortened V by 5 bases and J by 6 bases, and 12 bases separated the two germline ends. This entry comes from a study of T cells in Graves' hyperthyroidism and ophthalmopathy. Across the study: It was at initial diagnosis, before any treatment, that peripheral blood was collected. Study-wide findings and caveats: In the analysis, a 13 V-J model separated ophthalmopathy from stable hyperthyroidism. The model predicted ophthalmopathy a median approximately 6.3 months before onset.

Template material for amplifying TCR beta CDR3 regions consisted of RNA transcripts. Initially, a first-round RT-PCR of the TCR CDR3 employed the HTBI primer set. TCRdb ran MiXCR on the multiplex PCR reads and lists one entry per CDR3 protein. The sample lists around 520,000 distinct CDR3 sequences; roughly 15% were seen once. The J gene is TRBJ2-3, the V gene TRBV20-1; a weak D match, TRBD2 (5 bases). The TCR originated in a woman aged 40 to 49 with Graves' hyperthyroidism. Sequenced material: blood. The CDR3 DNA is TGCAGTGCTCACGGAGGACGTGATACGCAGTATTTT. It yields the protein CSAHGGRDTQYF.